Below, 13 T cell receptor beta chains from the same sample are listed, as sequenced in a study of cytomegalovirus exposure and HLA in healthy donors. TCRdb's table, derived via immunoSEQ multiplex PCR, lists solely in-frame clones and lacks some. This table has under 200,000 clones, roughly 89% appearing once. The sequenced material came from PBMCs. The receptors come from a woman between 18 and 30 years old in good health and CMV-seropositive.

The V call is TRBV5-1, the J call TRBJ2-7, with 8 bases identical to TRBD1. The CDR3 is 14 amino acids. After removal of 4 bases from V and 3 bases from J, the junction contained 6 bases not matched to a gene. Germline CDR1 SGHRS, CDR2 YFSETQ. The CDR3 protein is CASSVTGEFYEQYF. Written as DNA, the CDR3 is TGCGCCAGCAGCGTGACAGGGGAGTTCTACGAGCAGTACTTC.

The chain carries TRBV5-6 and TRBJ1-2; D may be TRBD1 (5 bases). This CDR3 has 14 amino acids. V gave up 0 bases and J gave up 3 bases, with 9 bases separating them. The V gene's germline CDR1 is SGHDT and CDR2 YYEEEE. In DNA, the CDR3 is TGTGCCAGCAGCTTGGCCCAGGGCGACTATGGCTACACCTTC. This translates into CASSLAQGDYGYTF.

This chain links TRBV7-2 with TRBJ2-1, with 10 bases aligning to TRBD2. The germline V gene encodes CDR1 SGHTA and CDR2 FQGNSA. V gave up 4 bases and J gave up 5 bases; unmatched junction bases: 8. This CDR3 has 16 amino acids. The DNA for the CDR3 is TGTGCCAGCAGCTCGGGACTAGCGCTGGGGGACAATGAGCAGTTCTTC. It specifies CASSSGLALGDNEQFF. Full variable domain (remainder filled in from reference TRBV7-2 and TRBJ2-1): GAGVSQSPSNKVTEKGKDVELRCDPISGHTALYWYRQSLGQGLEFLIYFQGNSAPDKSGLPSDRFSAERTGGSVSTLTIQRTQQEDSAVYLCASSSGLALGDNEQFFGPGTRLTVL.

The genes are TRBV5-6 and TRBJ2-2; 7 bases are shared with TRBD1. This CDR3 is built from 16 residues. Losses at the gene ends were 4 bases for V and 3 bases for J; bases not matched to a gene: 9. Germline V gives CDR1 SGHDT, CDR2 YYEEEE. The CDR3 DNA reads TGTGCCAGCAGCCCCCTCAGGGGGTCAGACACCGGGGAGCTGTTTTTT. As protein: CASSPLRGSDTGELFF.

The rearrangement links TRBV5-1 to TRBJ2-5; D is unclear. The end of the DNA is better explained by TRBJ2-7, so the J call may be wrong. The CDR3 has 14 amino acids. Germline V CDR1 and CDR2: SGHRS, YFSETQ. CDR3 loop: CASSYNSLYSEQYF. CDR3 bases: TGCGCCAGCAGCTATAATTCCCTGTATTCCGAGCAGTACTTC.

This chain links TRBV29-1 with TRBJ2-5; 8 positions match TRBD1. CDR1 is SQVTM, CDR2 ANQGSEA, per germline. With V trimmed by 4 bases and J by 5 bases, 9 bases remained unmatched. This CDR3 is built from 14 residues. The CDR3 region is CSVVSRGPSETQYF. CDR3 DNA sequence: TGCAGCGTTGTGAGCAGGGGGCCGTCGGAGACCCAGTACTTC.

The chain carries TRBV7-9 and TRBJ2-4, with 8 bases lining up with TRBD1. Germline V gene sequence: CDR1 SEHNR, CDR2 FQNEAQ (reference sequence). V was pared by 1 base and J by 8 bases, with 10 bases of the junction left unmatched. This CDR3 contains 16 residues. In DNA, the CDR3 is TGTGCCAGCAGCTTAGTTATAGGGACAGGAGGGGACATTCAGTACTTC. As protein: CASSLVIGTGGDIQYF.

The V call is TRBV6-5, the J call TRBJ1-2; possible D gene TRBD1, 5 bases. The CDR3 runs 15 residues. CDR1 MNHEY and CDR2 SVGAGI come from the germline V gene. Trimming stripped 0 bases from V and 7 bases from J, with 15 bases between. As DNA, the CDR3 is TGTGCCAGCAGTTACTCTCCCCAGGGAAGTCCTGGCTACACCTTC. This gives the protein CASSYSPQGSPGYTF.

This sequence joins TRBV7-6 and TRBJ2-5, with 8 bases identical to TRBD2. Germline V gives CDR1 SGHVS, CDR2 FNYEAQ. This CDR3 comprises 14 residues. Losses at the gene ends were 1 base for V and 5 bases for J; bases not matched to a gene: 3. The CDR3 reads CASSLGGGGETQYF. Written as DNA, the CDR3 is TGTGCCAGCAGCTTAGGAGGCGGGGGGGAGACCCAGTACTTC.

This clone turned up a few times. The gene calls are TRBV7-9 and TRBJ2-7, with a weak D call TRBD2 (5 bases). CDR3 size: 14 residues. V was shortened by 4 bases and J by 2 bases, with 12 bases between the two germline ends. Germline CDR1 and CDR2: SEHNR and FQNEAQ (reference sequence). The CDR3 DNA is TGTGCCAGCAGCTCCGCCGGGGTCCCCTACGAGCAGTACTTC. This codes for CASSSAGVPYEQYF.

The chain combines TRBV6-1 with TRBJ1-1; tentatively, D is TRBD1 (5 bases). The CDR3 has 14 amino acids. Germline CDR1 is MNHNS and CDR2 is SASEGT. Between the trimmed V and J ends, which lost 1 base and 5 bases, there was a span of 11 bases. This CDR3 reads CASSEGEGRTEAFF. CDR3 nucleotide sequence: TGTGCCAGCAGTGAAGGGGAGGGGAGGACTGAAGCTTTCTTT.

The chain combines TRBV28 with TRBJ1-2, with a tentative D call TRBD1 (5 bases). CDR1 is MDHEN, CDR2 SYDVKM, per germline. The CDR3 loop spans 15 amino acids. V lost 4 bases and J lost 0, with 12 bases in between. The CDR3 DNA sequence: TGTGCCAGCAGTTACGGTCAGGGTGCTAACTATGGCTACACCTTC. Translation gives CASSYGQGANYGYTF.

This chain connects TRBV5-1 to TRBJ1-2; TRBD1 matches 12 bases. The CDR3 covers 15 residues. After removal of 0 bases from V and 6 bases from J, the junction contained 3 bases not matched to a gene. The germline V gene has CDR1 SGHRS and CDR2 YFSETQ. The CDR3 nucleotides read TGCGCCAGCAGCTTGGGGGACAGGGGGCTTAATGGCTACACCTTC. Translating it yields CASSLGDRGLNGYTF.